Following are 23 T cell receptor beta chains from one sample sequenced in a study of blood T cell repertoires in COVID-19. The data were produced by immunoSEQ multiplex PCR, yet TCRdb's version contains in-frame clones alone and is incomplete. The sample lists around 300,000 clones, about four fifths occurring once. Sequencing was performed on peripheral blood. All receptors derive from a man aged 25-40 years with active or convalescent COVID-19.

Only one count was recorded for this clone. The rearrangement uses TRBV24-1 and TRBJ2-1; D not certain. Between the trimmed V and J ends, which lost 3 bases and 0 bases, there was a span of 17 bases. This CDR3 region has 18 residues. Germline loops: CDR1 KGHDR, CDR2 SFDVKD. This chain's CDR3 is CATSDASFTTSSYNEQFF. Written as DNA, the CDR3 is TGTGCCACCAGTGATGCTTCTTTTACTACGAGCTCCTACAATGAGCAGTTCTTC.

The chain couples TRBV2 to TRBJ2-1, with 7 bases lining up with TRBD2. CDR3 length: 13 amino acids. Unmatched junction bases numbered 5, after V lost 8 bases and J lost 4 bases. Germline V gene data show CDR1 as SNHLY and CDR2 as FYNNEI. CDR3 region: CASLRGTYNEQFF. The CDR3 DNA reads as TGTGCCAGCTTGCGGGGGACTTACAATGAGCAGTTCTTC.

V and J are TRBV14 and TRBJ2-3; 7 bases are shared with TRBD1. Germline values: CDR1 SGHDN, CDR2 FVKESK. With 3 bases clipped from V and 7 bases from J, the junction kept 7 bases outside the gene matches. This CDR3 region has 14 residues. CDR3: CASSQTGYRNTQYF. CDR3 DNA sequence: TGTGCCAGCAGCCAGACAGGGTATCGGAATACGCAGTATTTT.

This chain uses TRBV11-1 with TRBJ2-1, with a tentative D call TRBD1 (6 bases). CDR1 and CDR2 from the germline V gene are SGHAT and FQDESV (reference sequence). V was clipped by 4 bases and J by 8 bases, with 15 bases between them. CDR3 length equals 14 residues. The CDR3: CASSSNRADYEQFF. In DNA form, the CDR3 reads TGTGCCAGCAGCTCAAACAGGGCCGACTATGAGCAGTTCTTC.

The chain has TRBV5-1 and TRBJ1-1; TRBD1 matches 9 bases. Germline V CDR1 and CDR2: SGHRS, YFSETQ. This CDR3 region has 14 residues. With V trimmed by 5 bases and J by 5 bases, 7 bases remained unmatched. The CDR3 DNA reads as TGCGCCAGCAGTCTCGGACAGGGGTGGACTGAAGCTTTCTTT. It encodes CASSLGQGWTEAFF. The full variable domain, with the rest looked up from reference TRBV5-1 and TRBJ1-1, is KAGVTQTPRYLIKTRGQQVTLSCSPISGHRSVSWYQQTPGQGLQFLFEYFSETQRNKGNFPGRFSGRQFSNSRSEMNVSTLELGDSALYLCASSLGQGWTEAFFGQGTRLTVV.

The rearrangement uses TRBV5-1 and TRBJ1-5; unclear D gene. There are 15 residues in the CDR3. Germline-derived CDR1 and CDR2 are SGHRS and YFSETQ. The V gene lost 4 bases and the J gene lost 4 bases, with 15 bases spanning the gap. The CDR3 spells CASSPVDGVNQPQHF. The DNA for the CDR3 is TGCGCCAGCAGCCCGGTCGACGGGGTGAATCAGCCCCAGCATTTT.

The V gene is TRBV9, the J gene TRBJ2-7; D may be TRBD1 (6 bases). The V gene's germline CDR1 is SGDLS and CDR2 YYNGEE. V gave up 4 bases and J gave up 4 bases, with 15 bases separating them. This CDR3 has 14 residues. The CDR3 DNA sequence: TGTGCCAGCAGCACAATGACAGGTCAATACGAGCAGTACTTC. It specifies CASSTMTGQYEQYF.

The genes are TRBV24-1 and TRBJ2-3; TRBD2 agrees at 12 bases. Germline V gene data show CDR1 as KGHDR and CDR2 as SFDVKD. V lost 3 bases and J lost 0; bases outside the gene matches: 9. The CDR3 is 19 amino acids. The CDR3 is CATSDRGLAGSASTDTQYF. The CDR3 nucleotides read TGTGCCACCAGTGATCGAGGACTAGCGGGATCTGCTAGCACAGATACGCAGTATTTT.

The chain employs TRBV6-5 and TRBJ1-2; 8 positions agree with TRBD1. Losses at the gene ends were 5 bases for V and 8 bases for J; bases not matched to a gene: 13. Germline CDR1 MNHEY, CDR2 SVGAGI. The CDR3 is made up of 15 amino acids. CDR3: CASSPGTGLSYGYTF. The CDR3 DNA sequence: TGTGCCAGCAGTCCTGGGACAGGCTTATCGTACGGCTACACCTTC.

This sequence joins TRBV7-2 and TRBJ2-3, with D possibly being TRBD2 (6 bases). CDR1 is SGHTA, CDR2 FQGNSA, per germline. There are 17 residues in the CDR3. V was shortened by 3 bases and J by 4 bases, with 20 bases between the two germline ends. CDR3 nucleotide sequence: TGTGCCAGCAGCTTGGGCCTGGGCGGAGGGATGGCAGATACGCAGTATTTT. Residues: CASSLGLGGGMADTQYF.

The V and J genes are TRBV24-1 and TRBJ1-2; D is uncertain. The CDR3 spans 15 residues. Between the trimmed V and J ends, which lost 2 bases and 4 bases, there was a span of 13 bases. CDR1 KGHDR and CDR2 SFDVKD come from the germline V gene. CDR3 residues: CATSDSDQVPYGYTF. CDR3 nucleotides: TGTGCCACCAGTGATTCAGATCAGGTTCCCTATGGCTACACCTTC.

J is TRBJ2-7 and V is TRBV5-6, with D tentatively TRBD2 (6 bases). The V end lost 0 bases, the J end lost 3 bases, and 7 bases lay between the germline ends. Germline V gene lookup returns CDR1 SGHDT and CDR2 YYEEEE. The CDR3 loop spans 13 amino acids. The CDR3, as DNA: TGTGCCAGCAGCTTGGGGGGACTCTACGAGCAGTACTTC. Translating it yields CASSLGGLYEQYF.

The CDR3 DNA reads as TGTGCCAGCAGCACCCGGGACAGGGGGATTGGAAACACCATATATTTT. Amino acid sequence: CASSTRDRGIGNTIYF. The chain combines TRBV28 with TRBJ1-3; 11 nucleotides agree with TRBD1. V shed 6 bases and J 3 bases; nucleotides not matched to a gene: 7. In germline, CDR1 is MDHEN, CDR2 SYDVKM. The CDR3 extends over 16 amino acids.

This clone was picked up a small number of times. The V call is TRBV3-1 (or the pseudogene TRBV3-2), the J call TRBJ2-2; 8 bases line up with TRBD1. Trimming removed 1 base from V and 6 bases from J; junction bases left unmatched: 7. Germline assignment: CDR1 LGHDT and CDR2 YNNKEL (reference sequence). This CDR3 spans 16 amino acids. CDR3: CASSQVQGARPGELFF. DNA for the CDR3: TGTGCCAGCAGCCAAGTTCAGGGGGCCCGACCCGGGGAGCTGTTTTTT.

The gene calls are TRBV7-2 and TRBJ2-1; perhaps TRBD2 as D (5 bases). Germline V CDR1 and CDR2: SGHTA, FQGNSA. The V end was cut by 5 bases, the J end by 5 bases, with 10 bases between. CDR3 length: 13 amino acids. The CDR3 nucleotides read TGTGCCAGCAGCCTGGGGAGAGACAATGAGCAGTTCTTC. Its translation is CASSLGRDNEQFF.

The rearrangement links TRBV7-9 to TRBJ1-2; no reliable D call. The CDR3 loop spans 13 amino acids. V was trimmed by 5 bases and J by 10 bases, leaving 17 bases between them. CDR1 is SEHNR, CDR2 FQNEAQ, per germline (reference sequence). The CDR3 DNA sequence: TGTGCCAGCAGCCTCTGGACCTCCCGGGACTACACCTTC. Its translation is CASSLWTSRDYTF.

The sample holds a few counts of this clone. The chain combines TRBV7-7 with TRBJ1-6, with D perhaps matching TRBD1 (5 bases). The CDR3 consists of 17 residues. Trimming cost V 4 bases and J 0 bases, with 13 bases left between them. Germline V CDR1 and CDR2: SSHAT, FNYEAQ (reference sequence). CDR3 loop: CASSWRTGSSYNSPLHF. As DNA, the CDR3 is TGTGCCAGCAGCTGGAGAACAGGCAGCTCCTATAATTCACCCCTCCACTTT.

V gene TRBV6-1 combines with J gene TRBJ2-1; D is possibly TRBD1 (5 bases). In germline, CDR1 is MNHNS, CDR2 SASEGT. This CDR3 contains 17 residues. Trimming shortened V by 0 bases and J by 2 bases, and 14 bases separated the two germline ends. The CDR3 is CASSEAPGPGPYNEQFF. DNA of the CDR3: TGTGCCAGCAGTGAAGCCCCAGGGCCCGGCCCCTACAATGAGCAGTTCTTC.

The V call is TRBV7-3, the J call TRBJ1-1; D ambiguous. V dropped 6 bases and J dropped 7 bases, with 15 bases sitting between them. Germline loops: CDR1 SGHTA, CDR2 FQGTGA. This CDR3 is built from 13 residues. CDR3 protein: CASRRGGESEAFF. Here the CDR3 DNA reads TGTGCCAGCAGGAGAGGCGGGGAGAGTGAAGCTTTCTTT.

The rearrangement joins TRBV18 to TRBJ2-5; 11 bases map to TRBD1. Trimming at V came to 5 bases and at J to 4 bases, leaving 0 bases not matched to a gene. The V gene's germline CDR1 is KGHSH and CDR2 LQKENI. The CDR3 is 13 residues long. CDR3 nucleotides: TGTGCCAGCTCAGGACAGGGGGCAGAGACCCAGTACTTC. Translated: CASSGQGAETQYF.

This chain uses TRBV4-3 with TRBJ1-1; tentative D call: TRBD1 (6 bases). The CDR3 consists of 14 residues. In germline, CDR1 is LGHNA, CDR2 YSLEER. V gave up 0 bases and J gave up 4 bases, with 9 bases separating them. CDR3 loop: CASSQERGATEAFF. CDR3 in DNA: TGCGCCAGCAGCCAAGAGCGGGGGGCCACTGAAGCTTTCTTT.

The V gene is TRBV19, the J gene TRBJ1-2; 10 nucleotides line up with TRBD1. J lost 8 bases, V lost 10 bases, and 13 bases had no gene match. The CDR3 has 14 residues. Germline CDR1 and CDR2: LNHDA and SQIVND (reference sequence). Here the CDR3 DNA reads TGTGCCACATCACCGGACAGGGGGTCTACAGGCTACACCTTC. Residues: CATSPDRGSTGYTF.

The rearrangement uses TRBV28 and TRBJ2-7; unclear D gene. From germline, CDR1 is MDHEN and CDR2 SYDVKM. The V and J ends lost 5 bases and 3 bases respectively, with 14 bases between them. The CDR3 contains 14 residues. The CDR3 here is CASSPPTGDYEQYF. The CDR3 bases are TGTGCCAGCAGTCCACCGACTGGAGACTACGAGCAGTACTTC.